Following are 20 T cell receptor beta chains from one sample sequenced in a study of T-cell memory formation after mild COVID-19 (dated by TCRdb to the early 2020s). Libraries were built with 5' RACE. The listed sequencing device is Illumina NovaSeq 6000. The public reads were run again by TCRdb, first through fastp at Q25 and then through MiXCR, and only productive beta chains were kept. Rows merge per CDR3 protein into single entries with the most common DNA and genes. Within this sample are 550,000 to 700,000 distinct CDR3 sequences, with 15% to 20% of them counted one time only. About 12% of the sample rests with the top ten. Source material: PBMCs or a T cell subset sorted from them (not recorded which). These receptors were obtained from an adult woman who had mild COVID-19 (a few samples of this study predate the infection). The sample titles of this study are shuffled in the database, so cell type and time point are left out; the donor was told from shared clones.

In its sample, this clonotype was seen a few times. The rearrangement joins TRBV21-1 to TRBJ2-5; the table's D call of TRBD1 was not tested on the DNA. TRBV21-1 counts as a pseudogene. CDR3 length equals 14 residues. The CDR3 bases are TGTGCCAGCAGCACCGGGACGGGACAAGAGACCCAGTACTTC. Amino acids: CASSTGTGQETQYF.

This clonotype was detected only once. The J gene is TRBJ2-1, the V gene TRBV27; TRBD2 matches 9 bases. The germline V gene has CDR1 MNHEY and CDR2 SMNVEV (reference sequence). The trim removed 3 bases at V and 5 bases at J, leaving 11 bases unmatched. There are 17 residues in the CDR3. The CDR3: CASSLPFSGSGDNEQFF. The CDR3 nucleotides are TGTGCCAGCAGTTTGCCCTTTAGCGGGAGTGGGGACAATGAGCAGTTCTTC.

CDR3: CSALTGGSYNEQFF. Here the CDR3 DNA reads TGCAGCGCTCTAACAGGGGGCTCTTACAATGAGCAGTTCTTC. The chain uses TRBV29-1 and TRBJ2-1, with 9 bases that match TRBD1. Trimming at V came to 7 bases and at J to 4 bases, leaving 8 bases not matched to a gene. From germline, CDR1 is SQVTM and CDR2 ANQGSEA. The CDR3 runs 14 residues.

The chain is built from TRBV12-3 or TRBV12-4 and TRBJ2-5; a weak D match, TRBD1 (5 bases). This CDR3 spans 15 amino acids. Trimming shortened V by 11 bases and J by 1 base, and 20 bases separated the two germline ends. CDR3 sequence (DNA): TGTGCCTCCTCGCAGGTCCTAGGGGCCCAAGAGACCCAGTACTTC. Protein sequence: CASSQVLGAQETQYF.

V gene TRBV7-9 combines with J gene TRBJ1-4, with 8 bases lining up with TRBD1. CDR1 and CDR2 from the germline V gene are SEHNR and FQNEAQ (reference sequence). This CDR3 is 14 amino acids long. V lost 6 bases to trimming and J lost 8 bases; unmatched junction nucleotides: 8. The CDR3 bases are TGTGCCAGCAGACCGACAGGGGCCAGGGAAAAACTGTTTTTT. Translation: CASRPTGAREKLFF.

This clonotype has only a few counts. The V and J genes are TRBV5-6 and TRBJ2-3, with D unclear. Germline lookup yields CDR1 SGHDT and CDR2 YYEEEE. Trimming stripped 0 bases from V and 6 bases from J, with 11 bases between. This CDR3 spans 14 amino acids. Written as DNA, the CDR3 is TGTGCCAGCAGCTTGGTTGCAGCTGGGGATACGCAGTATTTT. As protein: CASSLVAAGDTQYF.

This clonotype occurred many times. V is TRBV5-1 and J is TRBJ2-7, with 9 bases matching TRBD1. Germline CDR1 is SGHRS and CDR2 is YFSETQ. The CDR3 runs to 14 residues. Trimming at V came to 5 bases and at J to 1 base, leaving 4 bases not matched to a gene. The CDR3 nucleotides are TGCGCCAGCAGAGGACAGGGGAATTCCTACGAGCAGTACTTC. Amino acid sequence: CASRGQGNSYEQYF.

This clonotype was counted many times. The chain employs TRBV24-1 and TRBJ2-3, with TRBD2 identical over 13 bases. The CDR3 runs to 15 residues. Germline CDR1 reads KGHDR; CDR2 reads SFDVKD. The V gene end was trimmed by 9 bases and the J gene end by 4 bases; junction bases not matched to a gene: 6. The CDR3 nucleotides are TGTGCCACCGGCAAGACTAGCGGGAGGTCAGATACGCAGTATTTT. Its translation is CATGKTSGRSDTQYF.

The chain is built from TRBV9 and TRBJ1-2, with 7 bases lining up with TRBD1. V gave up 4 bases and J gave up 5 bases; unmatched junction bases: 8. The CDR3 contains 14 residues. Germline V gives CDR1 SGDLS, CDR2 YYNGEE. As DNA, the CDR3 is TGTGCCAGCAGCCTCGGGACAGTTTCATATGGCTACACCTTC. It specifies CASSLGTVSYGYTF.

This clonotype was seen a few times. The rearrangement joins TRBV6-2 or TRBV6-3 to TRBJ2-7; 8 bases are shared with TRBD1. The CDR3 contains 13 residues. Germline loops: CDR1 MNHEY, CDR2 SVGEGT. V was clipped by 6 bases and J by 10 bases; unmatched bases: 11. CDR3 in DNA: TGTGCCAGCAGCCACTTAAGACAGGGGATACAGTACTTC. It codes for CASSHLRQGIQYF.

This chain joins TRBV5-1 and TRBJ2-1; 11 nucleotides match TRBD2. CDR3 length equals 16 residues. From germline, CDR1 is SGHRS and CDR2 YFSETQ. The trim removed 0 bases at V and 10 bases at J, leaving 9 bases unmatched. CDR3 coding DNA: TGCGCCAGCAGCTTGGGGGATAGCGGGAGGGCCCGGGAGCAGTTCTTC. It encodes CASSLGDSGRAREQFF.

V usage is TRBV2 and J usage is TRBJ2-1; TRBD1 matches 9 bases. Germline CDR1 and CDR2: SNHLY and FYNNEI. There are 11 residues in the CDR3. The CDR3 DNA sequence: TGTGCGGGACAGGGCTACAATGAGCAGTTCTTC. It yields the protein CAGQGYNEQFF. Together with reference TRBV2 and TRBJ2-1, the CDR3 gives the full variable domain: EPEVTQTPSHQVTQMGQEVILRCVPISNHLYFYWYRQILGQKVEFLVSFYNNEISEKSEIFDDQFSVERPDGSNFTLKIRSTKLEDSAMYFCAGQGYNEQFFGPGTRLTVL.

The chain links TRBV10-3 to TRBJ2-5, with 7 bases aligning to TRBD2. Germline V gene data show CDR1 as ENHRY and CDR2 as SYGVKD. This CDR3 is built from 14 residues. The V gene end was trimmed by 6 bases and the J gene end by 2 bases; junction bases not matched to a gene: 6. The CDR3 loop is CAISVLGGQETQYF. The CDR3 region has the DNA TGTGCCATCAGCGTCCTCGGGGGGCAAGAGACCCAGTACTTC.

This clonotype has at least ten counts. This chain links TRBV9 with TRBJ2-1; D is unresolved. V lost 4 bases and J 4 bases, leaving 15 bases between the germline ends. This CDR3 has 15 amino acids. The germline V gene has CDR1 SGDLS and CDR2 YYNGEE. Here the CDR3 reads CASSPSATHYNEQFF. DNA for the CDR3: TGTGCCAGCAGCCCCTCGGCGACACATTACAATGAGCAGTTCTTC.

V and J are TRBV5-1 and TRBJ1-3; no clear D. Germline loops: CDR1 SGHRS, CDR2 YFSETQ. This CDR3 is built from 15 residues. Deletions cut 3 bases from V and 3 bases from J, with 13 bases between. The CDR3 DNA follows: TGCGCCAGCAGCTCCAACCCGACTAATGGAAACACCATATATTTT. Amino acid sequence: CASSSNPTNGNTIYF.

This clonotype has a handful of counts. The genes are TRBV20-1 and TRBJ1-5; D might be TRBD1 (5 bases). Trimming took off 2 bases at V and 11 bases at J, with 16 bases between the two ends. There are 13 residues in the CDR3. CDR1 is DFQATT, CDR2 SNEGSKA, per germline (reference sequence). CDR3 residues: CSARQGYRVAQHF. The DNA of the CDR3 is TGCAGTGCTAGACAGGGCTATCGAGTTGCCCAGCATTTT.

This clonotype showed up many times. The chain employs TRBV12-3 or TRBV12-4 and TRBJ2-2; D is ambiguous. The CDR3 is made up of 16 amino acids. V was pared by 8 bases and J by 0 bases, with 16 bases between. CDR3 bases: TGTGCCAGCGGTCTGTCTTCCGGGCCGAACACCGGGGAGCTGTTTTTT. Translation gives CASGLSSGPNTGELFF.

This clonotype appeared a few times. The chain has TRBV12-3 or TRBV12-4 and TRBJ1-6; 7 bases agree with TRBD1. J was trimmed by 6 bases and V by 3 bases; bases with no gene match: 5. The CDR3 length is 15 residues. DNA for the CDR3: TGTGCCAGCAGTTTCAAGGGGGCCGGTAATTCACCCCTCCACTTT. Amino acid sequence: CASSFKGAGNSPLHF.

The chain links TRBV6-6 to TRBJ2-7; either TRBD1 or TRBD2 may supply D (5 bases each). Germline V gene sequence: CDR1 MNHNY, CDR2 SVGAGI (reference sequence). The V and J ends lost 4 bases and 1 base respectively, with 8 bases between them. This CDR3 region has 13 residues. The CDR3 DNA sequence: TGTGCCAGCAGTTGGGACGTATCCTACGAGCAGTACTTC. Translation gives CASSWDVSYEQYF.

This clonotype appeared a few times. The chain uses TRBV5-4 and TRBJ1-1; D perhaps matches TRBD1 (5 bases). The germline CDR1 and CDR2 sequences are SGHNT and YYREEE (reference sequence). V shed 4 bases and J shed 0 bases, with 13 bases lying between them. The CDR3 is made up of 15 amino acids. The CDR3 loop reads CASSHNTGLNTEAFF. CDR3 in DNA: TGTGCCAGCAGCCATAACACAGGACTGAACACTGAAGCTTTCTTT.